This record looks at one TCR beta chain sequence and its context. This sample stems from a study of cytomegalovirus exposure and HLA in healthy donors. 60 Vbeta and 13 Jbeta primers were used in PCR. The repertoire was sequenced with immunoSEQ multiplex PCR; TCRdb's copy has only in-frame clones and lacks some. Of 150,000 to 200,000 clones listed, 65% to 80% are singletons. This receptor was obtained from a woman between 40 and 55 years old in good health and CMV-seronegative. What was sequenced was PBMCs.

The CDR3 region is CASSLDGERSEAFF. CDR3 nucleotide sequence: TGTGCCAGCAGCTTGGACGGAGAGCGGTCTGAAGCTTTCTTT. The chain carries TRBV5-5 and TRBJ1-1; D unclear. Trimming cost V 0 bases and J 6 bases, with 12 bases left between them. From germline, CDR1 is SGHKS and CDR2 YYEKEE (reference sequence). This CDR3 is built from 14 residues.